This record looks at one T cell receptor (beta chain) sequence and its context. This clonotype was detected a few times. The antigen this receptor binds is unknown. No base quality values were provided; no much bigger clone lies one nucleotide off. The CDR3 sequence holds 13 residues, the cysteine and phenylalanine included. Only the CDR3 portion is preserved as DNA: 39 bases, with reading frame beginning at the first base. Based on the germline V gene (reference sequence), the CDR1 and CDR2 sequences are LNHNV and YYDKDF. Trimming at the junction amounts to 7 bases on V and 9 bases on J, and the germline ends lie 16 bases apart. The record originates from a study of CD8 T cells in ankylosing spondylitis (dated by TCRdb to 2015 to 2018). In terms of the full investigation: T cell receptor beta repertoires were profiled in healthy donors and ankylosing spondylitis patients so that disease-linked TCR variants could be found. The full study cohort comprised around 25 ankylosing spondylitis patients and roughly 100 healthy donors. Samples of peripheral blood were taken, and for ankylosing spondylitis patients, synovial fluid was collected as well.

What the authors observed across the whole study: Blood from ankylosing spondylitis patients appeared to be characterized by a TCR beta motif made up of several highly homologous amino acid variants. Some of the motif variants had been reported before in the synovial fluid and blood of reactive arthritis patients, a finding that suggests common disease-initiation mechanisms. The disease-linked clones were reported to be significantly enriched in matched synovial fluid samples from ankylosing spondylitis patients. The disease-linked clones showed a CD8+ phenotype and occurred at relatively low frequencies in peripheral blood.

Sequencing was performed on an Illumina HiSeq 2500. TCR beta libraries were prepared by quantitative 5'-RACE with molecular barcodes. The paper's data handling went like this. Disease-linked TCR variants were identified with a new computational method built on a probabilistic model of VDJ rearrangement. In TCRdb, the public reads were trimmed at Q25 with fastp and aligned with MiXCR, with productive beta chains retained. Rows with one shared CDR3 protein collapse into an entry with the most common genes and DNA. The V and J calls were not made by the authors but by TCRdb's processing. The sample table contains about 90,000 distinct CDR3 sequences; only one count was recorded for roughly 10% of them. In total, the top ten clones hold approximately 30% of the sample.

The rearrangement joined TRBV15 to TRBJ2-1; a weak D assignment points to TRBD2 (6 bases agree). This sequence originates from a male donor with ankylosing spondylitis. Sequences were obtained from blood, either unsorted or a sorted T cell fraction (not recorded which). At the DNA level, the sequence is TGTGCCACCACCGGGACTCCCGGGTCTGAGCAGTTCTTC. It translates to CATTGTPGSEQFF.